This T cell receptor (beta chain) was retrieved from a study of cytomegalovirus exposure and HLA in healthy donors. Study-level findings and limits: The study labeled more than 150 TCR beta chains cytomegalovirus-associated.

Repertoires were generated with immunoSEQ multiplex PCR, while TCRdb's copy carries only in-frame clones and drops some. The table lists 60,000 to 65,000 clones, approximately 95% of them singletons. Comments on this clone: Its target is unknown.

Per germline, CDR1 SEHNR and CDR2 FQNEAQ (reference sequence). V lost 6 bases, J lost 6 bases, and 21 bases lay in between. The CDR3 sequence is 16 residues long. The receptor was isolated from a young woman in good health and CMV-seropositive. The chain couples TRBV7-9 to TRBJ1-5; weak D call: TRBD1 (5 bases). Specimen: PBMCs. CDR3 protein: CASSPPGGAHSQPQHF. CDR3 bases: TGTGCCAGCAGTCCTCCAGGAGGGGCCCACAGTCAGCCCCAGCATTTT.